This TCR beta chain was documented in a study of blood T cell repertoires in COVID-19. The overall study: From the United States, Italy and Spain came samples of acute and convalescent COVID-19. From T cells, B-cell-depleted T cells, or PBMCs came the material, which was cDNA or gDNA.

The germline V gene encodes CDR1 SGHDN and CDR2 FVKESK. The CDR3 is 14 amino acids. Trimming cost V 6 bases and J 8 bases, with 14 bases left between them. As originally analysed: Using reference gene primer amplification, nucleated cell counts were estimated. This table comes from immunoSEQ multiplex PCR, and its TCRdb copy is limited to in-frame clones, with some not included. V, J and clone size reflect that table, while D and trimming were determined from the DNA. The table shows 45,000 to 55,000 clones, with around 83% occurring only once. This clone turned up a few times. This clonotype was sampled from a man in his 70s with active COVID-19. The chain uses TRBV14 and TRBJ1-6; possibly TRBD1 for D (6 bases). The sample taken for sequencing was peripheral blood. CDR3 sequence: CASRPRGSYSPLHF. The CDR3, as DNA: TGTGCCAGCAGACCCAGGGGAAGCTATTCACCCCTCCACTTT.